The rows below give T cell receptor beta chains drawn from one sample of a study of identical twins. TCRdb used MiXCR to reprocess the 5' RACE reads, holding one entry per CDR3 protein. The sample yields a few hundred thousand distinct CDR3 sequences, approximately 14% seen once. This sample was shared with a second study, whose subject was yellow fever vaccine responses in identical twins.

Sequenced input: CD4+ T cells sorted from blood. These receptors came from a woman in her late teens or twenties in good health. The CDR3 runs from the conserved cysteine through the conserved F or W. A D gene is named only where the DNA matches it firmly. Clone size is stated in some rows and not others, as once, few, many or a class when expanded.

len: 17
j_gene: TRBJ2-1
v_gene: TRBV4-3
d_gene: TRBD2
abundance: few
CDR3nt: TGCGCCAGCAGCCAAGACGGGGGGGCAGTATCCTACAATGAGCAGTTCTTC
CDR3aa: CASSQDGGAVSYNEQFF

len: 15
j_gene: TRBJ2-7
v_gene: TRBV20-1
d_gene: TRBD1
abundance: few
CDR3nt: TGCAGTGCTAGAGATCCGGGACAGGGGGCGAGAGAGCAGTACTTC
CDR3aa: CSARDPGQGAREQYF

len: 14
j_gene: TRBJ1-1
v_gene: TRBV7-9
d_gene: NA
abundance: few
CDR3nt: TGTGCCAGCAGCTTAATCGAGTTGAACACTGAAGCTTTCTTT
CDR3aa: CASSLIELNTEAFF

len: 17
j_gene: TRBJ1-5
v_gene: TRBV6-4
d_gene: TRBD1
abundance: many
CDR3nt: TGTGCCAGCAGTGACTCAAAACAGGGGGCGAGCAATCAGCCCCAGCATTTT
CDR3aa: CASSDSKQGASNQPQHF

len: 12
j_gene: TRBJ1-1
v_gene: TRBV7-2
d_gene: NA
abundance: NA
CDR3nt: TGTGCCAGCAGACCAGTGAACACTGAAGCTTTCTTT
CDR3aa: CASRPVNTEAFF

len: 13
j_gene: TRBJ1-2
v_gene: TRBV6-2/TRBV6-3
d_gene: NA
abundance: few
CDR3nt: TGTGCCAGCAGTTTCACAGGGTCCTATGGCTACACCTTC
CDR3aa: CASSFTGSYGYTF

len: 13
j_gene: TRBJ2-7
v_gene: TRBV15
d_gene: NA
abundance: few
CDR3nt: TGTGCCACCAGCTCCAGCAGAGGCTACGAGCAGTACTTC
CDR3aa: CATSSSRGYEQYF

len: 15
j_gene: TRBJ2-2
v_gene: TRBV6-1
d_gene: NA
abundance: few
CDR3nt: TGTGCCAGCAGAGGACAGTTCGCGAACACCGGGGAGCTGTTTTTT
CDR3aa: CASRGQFANTGELFF

len: 14
j_gene: TRBJ1-6
v_gene: TRBV5-1
d_gene: TRBD1
abundance: few
CDR3nt: TGCGCCAGCAGCTTACAGGGGTACGATTCACCCCTCCACTTT
CDR3aa: CASSLQGYDSPLHF

len: 15
j_gene: TRBJ2-1
v_gene: TRBV28
d_gene: NA
abundance: NA
CDR3nt: TGTGCCAGCAGTTCAGGGGAGACCTACTTGAATGAGCAGTTCTTC
CDR3aa: CASSSGETYLNEQFF

len: 12
j_gene: TRBJ2-3
v_gene: TRBV6-2/TRBV6-3
d_gene: NA
abundance: NA
CDR3nt: TGTGCCAGCAGTTCCTCAAGAGATACGCAGTATTTT
CDR3aa: CASSSSRDTQYF

len: 14
j_gene: TRBJ2-7
v_gene: TRBV7-8
d_gene: NA
abundance: NA
CDR3nt: TGTGCCAGCAGCTACGGGGACCTACTCTACGAGCAGTACTTC
CDR3aa: CASSYGDLLYEQYF

len: 14
j_gene: TRBJ1-1
v_gene: TRBV5-1
d_gene: NA
abundance: many
CDR3nt: TGCGCCAGCAGCTTGGAAGGGGGGAACACTGAAGCTTTCTTT
CDR3aa: CASSLEGGNTEAFF

len: 16
j_gene: TRBJ2-3
v_gene: TRBV5-1
d_gene: TRBD2
abundance: few
CDR3nt: TGCGCCAGCAGCTTCCTTAGCGGGGGGCAGCCGGATACGCAGTATTTT
CDR3aa: CASSFLSGGQPDTQYF

len: 15
j_gene: TRBJ2-7
v_gene: TRBV7-2
d_gene: NA
abundance: few
CDR3nt: TGTGCCAGCAGCATAAGGGGCGGGTACACCTACGAGCAGTACTTC
CDR3aa: CASSIRGGYTYEQYF

len: 14
j_gene: TRBJ2-1
v_gene: TRBV5-4
d_gene: NA
abundance: NA
CDR3nt: TGTGCCAGCAGCTTGCCGCCTACCTACAATGAGCAGTTCTTC
CDR3aa: CASSLPPTYNEQFF

len: 13
j_gene: TRBJ2-1
v_gene: TRBV10-3
d_gene: TRBD1
abundance: many
CDR3nt: TGTGCCATCACCCGGGACAGTAACAATGAGCAGTTCTTC
CDR3aa: CAITRDSNNEQFF

len: 12
j_gene: TRBJ2-1
v_gene: TRBV5-4
d_gene: NA
abundance: NA
CDR3nt: TGTGCCAGCAGCTTGCGCTCCGATGAGCAGTTCTTC
CDR3aa: CASSLRSDEQFF

len: 19
j_gene: TRBJ2-7
v_gene: TRBV11-2
d_gene: TRBD2
abundance: NA
CDR3nt: TGTGCCAGCAGCTTAAAATCAAAGATAGCGGGAGAAATCTCCTACGAGCAGTACTTC
CDR3aa: CASSLKSKIAGEISYEQYF

len: 12
j_gene: TRBJ2-7
v_gene: TRBV29-1
d_gene: NA
abundance: few
CDR3nt: TGCAGCGGGGGGGCAGGGGTCTACGAGCAGTACTTC
CDR3aa: CSGGAGVYEQYF

len: 16
j_gene: TRBJ2-1
v_gene: TRBV10-3
d_gene: TRBD2
abundance: NA
CDR3nt: TGTGCCATCACCTCAGGGTCTAGCGGGGGTATCGGTGAGCAGTTCTTC
CDR3aa: CAITSGSSGGIGEQFF

len: 15
j_gene: TRBJ2-3
v_gene: TRBV7-9
d_gene: TRBD1
abundance: many
CDR3nt: TGTGCCAGCAGTGGACAGGGGAGAAGCACAGATACGCAGTATTTT
CDR3aa: CASSGQGRSTDTQYF

len: 17
j_gene: TRBJ2-3
v_gene: TRBV4-1
d_gene: TRBD2
abundance: few
CDR3nt: TGCGCCAGCAGCCAAGAAGGGACTAGCGGGAGTATTGGTACGCAGTATTTT
CDR3aa: CASSQEGTSGSIGTQYF

len: 15
j_gene: TRBJ2-7
v_gene: TRBV18
d_gene: NA
abundance: NA
CDR3nt: TGTGCCAGCTCACCAACGACCACCGTGGGATACGAGCAGTACTTC
CDR3aa: CASSPTTTVGYEQYF

len: 14
j_gene: TRBJ2-3
v_gene: TRBV20-1
d_gene: TRBD2
abundance: few
CDR3nt: TGCAGTGCTAGAGAGGCTAGCGGTGAAGGTACGCAGTATTTT
CDR3aa: CSAREASGEGTQYF

len: 13
j_gene: TRBJ2-7
v_gene: TRBV3-1
d_gene: NA
abundance: few
CDR3nt: TGTGCCAGCAGCTATTACACAGCAGGCGAGCAGTACTTC
CDR3aa: CASSYYTAGEQYF

len: 12
j_gene: TRBJ1-2
v_gene: TRBV28
d_gene: NA
abundance: NA
CDR3nt: TGTGCCAGCGAAGCTGCTACCTATGGCTACACCTTC
CDR3aa: CASEAATYGYTF

len: 13
j_gene: TRBJ2-5
v_gene: TRBV20-1
d_gene: NA
abundance: few
CDR3nt: TGCAGTGCTAGAGTAGCAGGGAGAGAGACCCAGTACTTC
CDR3aa: CSARVAGRETQYF

len: 12
j_gene: TRBJ2-1
v_gene: TRBV11-2
d_gene: TRBD2
abundance: NA
CDR3nt: TGTGCCAGCAGCGTGACTAGCGGGTCCTCGTTCTTC
CDR3aa: CASSVTSGSSFF

len: 15
j_gene: TRBJ2-2
v_gene: TRBV20-1
d_gene: NA
abundance: once
CDR3nt: TGCAGTGCTAGAGATGGAGGGGTATGGACCGGGGAGCTGTTTTTT
CDR3aa: CSARDGGVWTGELFF

len: 13
j_gene: TRBJ2-5
v_gene: TRBV20-1
d_gene: NA
abundance: many
CDR3nt: TGCAGTGCTAGAGGGCAGGGCCTGAAGACCCAGTACTTC
CDR3aa: CSARGQGLKTQYF

len: 14
j_gene: TRBJ1-1
v_gene: TRBV20-1
d_gene: TRBD1
abundance: NA
CDR3nt: TGCAGTGCTGGGGGACAGGGAGTCCGGACTGAAGCTTTCTTT
CDR3aa: CSAGGQGVRTEAFF

len: 14
j_gene: TRBJ2-1
v_gene: TRBV7-2
d_gene: NA
abundance: NA
CDR3nt: TGTGCCAGCAGGCTTGGCGGGGTCTACAATGAGCAGTTCTTC
CDR3aa: CASRLGGVYNEQFF

len: 15
j_gene: TRBJ2-1
v_gene: TRBV5-1
d_gene: TRBD2
abundance: many
CDR3nt: TGCGCCAGCAGCTTACTAGCGGGAGGAGATAATGAGCAGTTCTTC
CDR3aa: CASSLLAGGDNEQFF

len: 16
j_gene: TRBJ2-3
v_gene: TRBV19
d_gene: TRBD1
abundance: many
CDR3nt: TGTGCCAGTAGTCTGGGACAGGGGGCCCGCACAGATACGCAGTATTTT
CDR3aa: CASSLGQGARTDTQYF

len: 13
j_gene: TRBJ1-5
v_gene: TRBV6-2/TRBV6-3
d_gene: NA
abundance: many
CDR3nt: TGTGCCAGCAGTGATCAGGCTGGTCAGCCCCAGCATTTT
CDR3aa: CASSDQAGQPQHF

len: 13
j_gene: TRBJ2-3
v_gene: TRBV7-8
d_gene: NA
abundance: NA
CDR3nt: TGTGCCAGCAGCTTAGCGGGCAGGCAACATCAGTATTTT
CDR3aa: CASSLAGRQHQYF

len: 14
j_gene: TRBJ2-7
v_gene: TRBV4-3
d_gene: NA
abundance: few
CDR3nt: TGCGCCAGCAGCCAAGATAGAGGGGCCGGAGAGCAGTACTTC
CDR3aa: CASSQDRGAGEQYF

len: 14
j_gene: TRBJ1-6
v_gene: TRBV19
d_gene: NA
abundance: few
CDR3nt: TGTGCCAGTAGTACCGACATTACTAATTCACCCCTCCACTTT
CDR3aa: CASSTDITNSPLHF

len: 16
j_gene: TRBJ2-3
v_gene: TRBV4-3
d_gene: NA
abundance: many
CDR3nt: TGCGCCAGCAGCCAAGACGTTGGACAAAACACAGATACGCAGTATTTT
CDR3aa: CASSQDVGQNTDTQYF

len: 15
j_gene: TRBJ2-5
v_gene: TRBV30
d_gene: TRBD2
abundance: NA
CDR3nt: TGTGCCTGGAGCGGGCGGGGGGGACCGCAGGAGACCCAGTACTTC
CDR3aa: CAWSGRGGPQETQYF

len: 14
j_gene: TRBJ2-1
v_gene: TRBV7-2
d_gene: NA
abundance: many
CDR3nt: TGTGCCAGCAGCTTAGAATATTACTACAATGAGCAGTTCTTC
CDR3aa: CASSLEYYYNEQFF

len: 16
j_gene: TRBJ2-5
v_gene: TRBV29-1
d_gene: TRBD2
abundance: NA
CDR3nt: TGCAGCGTTTCGGGGATGGGCGGGAGGGCCGTAGAGACCCAGTACTTC
CDR3aa: CSVSGMGGRAVETQYF

len: 15
j_gene: TRBJ2-1
v_gene: TRBV6-2/TRBV6-3
d_gene: NA
abundance: NA
CDR3nt: TGTGCCAGAACTCCGGGGCGGTTCTCCTACAATGAGCAGTTCTTC
CDR3aa: CARTPGRFSYNEQFF

len: 14
j_gene: TRBJ1-1
v_gene: TRBV10-3
d_gene: NA
abundance: few
CDR3nt: TGTGCCATCACGGCGGGGGCTGTGAACACTGAAGCTTTCTTT
CDR3aa: CAITAGAVNTEAFF

len: 15
j_gene: TRBJ2-5
v_gene: TRBV6-2/TRBV6-3
d_gene: TRBD2
abundance: few
CDR3nt: TGTGCCAGCAGTTATATCGGGACTAATCAAGAGACCCAGTACTTC
CDR3aa: CASSYIGTNQETQYF

len: 16
j_gene: TRBJ2-4
v_gene: TRBV7-9
d_gene: TRBD2
abundance: NA
CDR3nt: TGTGCCAGCAGCTCCGGGACTAGCAGAGCCAAAAACATTCAGTACTTC
CDR3aa: CASSSGTSRAKNIQYF

len: 15
j_gene: TRBJ2-2
v_gene: TRBV5-1
d_gene: NA
abundance: NA
CDR3nt: TGCGCCAGCAGCTTGGAGTCTAGCCGGGCCGGGGAGCTGTTTTTT
CDR3aa: CASSLESSRAGELFF

len: 14
j_gene: TRBJ2-1
v_gene: TRBV5-4
d_gene: TRBD2
abundance: few
CDR3nt: TGTGCCAGCAGCTCGTGGGGGAGGGACAATGAGCAGTTCTTC
CDR3aa: CASSSWGRDNEQFF